Listed below are T cell receptor beta chains from one sample, sequenced in a study of neurological immune-mediated disorders. TCRdb reprocessed the 5' RACE reads via MiXCR and lists one record per CDR3 protein. The table shows more than 30,000 distinct CDR3 sequences, with about 14% occurring only once. Sequenced sample: CD4+ T cells from blood. The receptors originated from a female donor with HTLV-1-associated myelopathy (HAM/TSP). Each CDR3 is given with its conserved first and last residue. D genes are given only for firm matches.

TRBV29-1 12 NA CSPIRGLYEQYF
TRBV5-1 15 TRBD1 CASSGGQGAYNEQFF
TRBV20-1 15 NA CSAGPGKKTDNEQFF
TRBV20-1 14 NA CSARGSRGYYGYTF
TRBV20-1 14 TRBD1 CSAIYRGSSYEQYF
TRBV12-3/TRBV12-4 11 NA CASRLNTEAFF
TRBV7-3 18 NA CASSLSTRGGRDHQPQHF
TRBV3-1 17 TRBD2 CASSQLAGGSSYNEQFF
TRBV4-3 16 NA CASSQVPGIMNTEAFF
TRBV12-3/TRBV12-4 15 NA CALRRLAGKKSGYTF
TRBV20-1 15 TRBD2 CSANQRRTSDNEQFF
TRBV2 16 TRBD2 CASSGRTSGFTDTQYF
TRBV7-2 19 TRBD2 CASSLGLAGTVYSYNEQFF
TRBV20-1 18 TRBD1 CSAQSPTGGAVSNEKLFF
TRBV29-1 14 TRBD2 CSVEERTRGYEQYF
TRBV12-3/TRBV12-4 13 NA CATQGGAYNEQFF
TRBV28 13 NA CASSATGYTEAFF
TRBV29-1 15 TRBD2 CSVDPSGRPYNEQFF
TRBV20-1 16 NA CSAPEASGARTDTQYF
TRBV12-3/TRBV12-4 16 TRBD1 CASSGDSPVLNTEAFF
TRBV5-6 11 NA CASPPSGGAFF
TRBV10-2 14 TRBD1 CASSGTGGREKLFF
TRBV20-1 13 NA CSAREGLNTEAFF
TRBV19 14 NA CASSMSGRVEKLFF
TRBV5-1 16 NA CASSQLGRGSYNEQFF
TRBV20-1 14 NA CSAMSKLEKETQYF
TRBV5-1 15 NA CASSLVGPGDGELFF
TRBV20-1 14 NA CSARVVSSYNEQFF
TRBV20-1 14 NA CSAREGSGNNEQFF
TRBV28 12 NA CASSSVTDTQYF
TRBV30 12 TRBD2 CAWGLADETQYF
TRBV12-3/TRBV12-4 15 NA CASTPRRQIGNTIYF
TRBV20-1 14 NA CSASLATGHNEQFF
TRBV14 15 TRBD1 CASSPRDRENEKLFF
TRBV11-2 15 TRBD1 CASSLVGQGHPEAFF
TRBV29-1 14 TRBD1 CSVRQGAGSTEAFF
TRBV21-1 17 NA CASTHPGRYNSNQPQHF
TRBV18 15 NA CASSPSGSNNSPLHF
TRBV12-3/TRBV12-4 14 TRBD1 CASVLQGGTGELFF
TRBV19 14 NA CASSIPGRTDTQYF
TRBV7-2 11 NA CASSVGDTQYF
TRBV20-1 13 NA CSASGSSYNEQFF
TRBV6-6 16 TRBD2 CASSHGTSGSVNEQFF
TRBV18 13 TRBD1 CASSPRTGNEQFF
TRBV6-6 16 NA CASSYMSVISTDTQYF
TRBV5-1 12 NA CASSRRGNEQFF
TRBV6-6 15 TRBD1 CASSPGGTVGEKLFF